This is a list of T cell receptor beta chains from one sample in a study of shared clonotypes between healthy human individuals. Method: immunoSEQ multiplex PCR; TCRdb's copy keeps in-frame clones and lacks some. Altogether 1.5 million to 2.5 million clones are present, around 96% being singletons, with the ten largest covering 0.95% to 1.5%. Sequenced material: naive CD8+ T cells sorted from blood. Receptors originate from a man aged 18 to 35 in good health. Each CDR3 is given with its conserved first and last residue. Fields, in order: V gene, CDR3 length, CDR3 protein.

TRBV4-3	15	CASSQGTGVPYEQYF
TRBV4-3	16	CASSQVEQPRADTQYF
TRBV19	13	CASSIVGADGQYF
TRBV5-1	14	CASSWTQVSYGYTF
TRBV10-1	19	CASRGTGSGPTYSNQPQHF
TRBV10-3	15	CAISEQDSLYNEQFF
TRBV27	16	CASSPGAGVTTQPQHF
TRBV7-2	15	CASSFPGQGVYEQYF
TRBV11-2	15	CASSLTGTLEEKLFF
TRBV29-1	14	CSVLTGWFDTEAFF
TRBV6-5	14	CASSYGENSYEQYF
TRBV2	11	CASSESGEAFF
TRBV29-1	15	CSVEVPEPGINGYTF
TRBV7-9	12	CASSQPRDSSYF
TRBV28	14	CASSPTGGSYEQYF
TRBV10-1	15	CASGDERGLYNEQFF
TRBV9	12	CASSPSRGELFF
TRBV4-3	18	CASSQEEDLATNTGELFF
TRBV30	15	CAWSVGGGFQETQYF
TRBV6-1	14	CASSEAFGTYGYTF
TRBV6-5	15	CASRYETGGHTEAFF
TRBV4-1	14	CASSQGQGGTEAFF
TRBV5-6	16	CASSPPRGRSTDTQYF
TRBV25-1	14	CASSEYPTRETQYF
TRBV2	15	CASSTPGQGPYEQYF
TRBV5-1	14	CASSLASAVHEQYF
TRBV29-1	13	CSVMTGLSYEQYF
TRBV14	14	CASSQNPKGNEQFF
TRBV5-4	14	CASSTGVPSGELFF